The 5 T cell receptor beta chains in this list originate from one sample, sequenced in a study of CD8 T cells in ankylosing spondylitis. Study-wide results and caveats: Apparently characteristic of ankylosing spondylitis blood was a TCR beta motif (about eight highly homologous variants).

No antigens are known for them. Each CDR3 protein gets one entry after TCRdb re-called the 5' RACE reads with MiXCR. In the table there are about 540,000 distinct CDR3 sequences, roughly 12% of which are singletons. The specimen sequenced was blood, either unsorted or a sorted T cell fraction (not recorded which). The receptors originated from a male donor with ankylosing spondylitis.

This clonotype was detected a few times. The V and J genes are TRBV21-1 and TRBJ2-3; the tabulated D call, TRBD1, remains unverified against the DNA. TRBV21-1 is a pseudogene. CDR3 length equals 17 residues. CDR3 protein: CASSKPTLDRSTDTQYF. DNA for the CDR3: TGTGCCAGCAGCAAACCCACTCTGGACAGGAGCACAGATACGCAGTATTTT.

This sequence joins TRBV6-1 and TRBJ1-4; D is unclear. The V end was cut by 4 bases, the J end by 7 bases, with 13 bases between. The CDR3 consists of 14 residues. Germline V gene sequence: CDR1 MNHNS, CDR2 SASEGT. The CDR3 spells CASSGPALSEKLFF. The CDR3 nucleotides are TGTGCCAGCAGTGGGCCAGCCCTGTCTGAAAAACTGTTTTTT.

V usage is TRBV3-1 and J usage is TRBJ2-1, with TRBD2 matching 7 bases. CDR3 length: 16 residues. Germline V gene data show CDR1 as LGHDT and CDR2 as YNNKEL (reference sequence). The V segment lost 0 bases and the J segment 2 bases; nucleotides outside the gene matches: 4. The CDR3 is CASSQEPSGPYNEQFF. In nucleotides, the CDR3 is TGTGCCAGCAGCCAAGAACCTAGCGGTCCCTACAATGAGCAGTTCTTC.

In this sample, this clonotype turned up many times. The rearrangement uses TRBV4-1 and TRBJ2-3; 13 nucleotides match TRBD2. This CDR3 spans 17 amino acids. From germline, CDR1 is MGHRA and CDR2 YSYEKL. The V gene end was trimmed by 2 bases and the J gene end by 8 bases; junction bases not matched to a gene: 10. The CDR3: CASSQLLAGGPSGTQYF. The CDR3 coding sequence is TGCGCCAGCAGCCAACTACTAGCGGGAGGGCCTAGTGGTACGCAGTATTTT.

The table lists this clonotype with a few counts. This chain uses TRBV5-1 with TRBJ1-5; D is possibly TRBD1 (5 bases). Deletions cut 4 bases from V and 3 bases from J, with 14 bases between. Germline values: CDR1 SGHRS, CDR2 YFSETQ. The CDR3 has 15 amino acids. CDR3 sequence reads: CASSPGTLYNQPQHF. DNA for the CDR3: TGCGCCAGCAGCCCCGGGACGTTGTACAATCAGCCCCAGCATTTT. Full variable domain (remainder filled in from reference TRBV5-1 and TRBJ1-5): KAGVTQTPRYLIKTRGQQVTLSCSPISGHRSVSWYQQTPGQGLQFLFEYFSETQRNKGNFPGRFSGRQFSNSRSEMNVSTLELGDSALYLCASSPGTLYNQPQHFGDGTRLSIL.